These 17 T cell receptor beta chains were sequenced from one sample in a study of blood T cell repertoires in COVID-19. Here immunoSEQ multiplex PCR was the method, and the copy in TCRdb shows in-frame clones only, minus some. Of a few hundred thousand clones in the sample, about 80% were seen once. Material for sequencing was PBMCs or T cells enriched from blood (not recorded which). The origin of the receptors is a man in his forties or fifties who had recovered from COVID-19.

In its sample, this clone is medium-sized. The chain joins TRBV4-3 to TRBJ2-5; no definite D call. Germline V gene sequence: CDR1 LGHNA, CDR2 YSLEER. V lost 0 bases to trimming and J lost 7 bases, with 18 bases between them. The CDR3 consists of 16 residues. CDR3 loop: CASSQDTVSSEATQYF. The CDR3 DNA is TGCGCCAGCAGCCAAGATACGGTCTCCAGCGAGGCGACCCAGTACTTC.

This clone showed up just once. The rearrangement links TRBV14 to TRBJ1-6; a weak D match, TRBD1 (5 bases). This CDR3 region has 13 residues. The germline V and J ends were trimmed by 1 base and 14 bases, with 12 bases remaining between them. Germline V lookup: CDR1 SGHDN, CDR2 FVKESK. CDR3 DNA: TGTGCCAGCAGCCAAGTAGGGACTCGGACCCTCCACTTT. It is translated as CASSQVGTRTLHF.

The V call is TRBV18, the J call TRBJ2-7; D possibly corresponds to TRBD2 (5 bases). The germline CDR1 and CDR2 sequences are KGHSH and LQKENI. This CDR3 spans 16 amino acids. Trimming left V 3 bases short and J 3 bases short, with 18 bases between. CDR3 loop: CASSPGLRADRYEQYF. The CDR3 nucleotides are TGTGCCAGCTCACCCGGTTTGCGGGCGGACCGCTACGAGCAGTACTTC.

The chain employs TRBV3-1 (or the pseudogene TRBV3-2) and TRBJ2-3; tentative D call: TRBD1 (6 bases). V gave up 4 bases and J gave up 0 bases, with 11 bases separating them. There are 15 residues in the CDR3. In germline, CDR1 is LGHDT, CDR2 YNNKEL (reference sequence). In nucleotides, the CDR3 is TGTGCCAGCAGCCTTTCAGGGGCTAGCACAGATACGCAGTATTTT. This sequence encodes CASSLSGASTDTQYF.

The chain uses TRBV2 and TRBJ2-3, with 7 bases lining up with TRBD2. The CDR3 is made up of 15 amino acids. V lost 3 bases and J lost 4; bases outside the gene matches: 7. The V gene's germline CDR1 is SNHLY and CDR2 FYNNEI. Here the CDR3 DNA reads TGTGCCAGCAGTGATCCCCGGGGGGTATCAGATACGCAGTATTTT. This translates into CASSDPRGVSDTQYF.

The table lists this clone with a few counts. The chain employs TRBV10-3 and TRBJ2-2; D unclear. The CDR3 contains 14 residues. Germline V gene sequence: CDR1 ENHRY, CDR2 SYGVKD. The ends were cut back, 3 bases at V and 1 base at J, with 6 bases in the middle. CDR3 coding DNA: TGTGCCATCAGTGACTACGGGAACACCGGGGAGCTGTTTTTT. It is translated as CAISDYGNTGELFF.

The sample holds a few counts of this clone. The V call is TRBV5-4, the J call TRBJ1-5; no reliable D call. Trimming shortened V by 2 bases and J by 1 base, and 7 bases separated the two germline ends. Germline values: CDR1 SGHNT, CDR2 YYREEE (reference sequence). This CDR3 has 14 amino acids. The CDR3 DNA is TGTGCCAGCAGCTTATACGAGAGCAATCAGCCCCAGCATTTT. The encoded protein is CASSLYESNQPQHF.

V gene TRBV9 combines with J gene TRBJ1-2; 10 bases fit TRBD1. The CDR3 is 14 amino acids. The ends lost 3 bases at V and 4 bases at J; junction bases unmatched: 3. Germline V gives CDR1 SGDLS, CDR2 YYNGEE. CDR3 in DNA: TGTGCCAGCAGCGGAAGGACAGGGGGCTATGGCTACACCTTC. Translated, it gives CASSGRTGGYGYTF.

The rearrangement joins TRBV10-3 to TRBJ2-1, with D maybe TRBD1 (6 bases). V was trimmed by 7 bases and J by 3 bases, leaving 19 bases between them. Germline V lookup: CDR1 ENHRY, CDR2 SYGVKD. The length of the CDR3 is 16 residues. CDR3 region: CAITEGESRGYNEQFF. For the CDR3, the DNA is TGTGCCATCACCGAGGGGGAGTCAAGGGGCTACAATGAGCAGTTCTTC.

The chain employs TRBV6-5 and TRBJ1-2; D gene unclear. V was trimmed by 6 bases and J by 0 bases, leaving 14 bases between them. Germline CDR1 and CDR2: MNHEY and SVGAGI. This CDR3 region has 15 residues. The CDR3 here is CASSRSSRANYGYTF. CDR3 DNA sequence: TGTGCCAGCAGCCGGTCCTCACGGGCTAACTATGGCTACACCTTC.

V and J are TRBV7-9 and TRBJ1-6; D uncertain. The germline V and J ends were trimmed by 1 base and 7 bases, with 8 bases remaining between them. This CDR3 contains 14 residues. The germline V gene has CDR1 SEHNR and CDR2 FQNEAQ (reference sequence). DNA for the CDR3: TGTGCCAGCAGCTTAGAAACAGCCAATTCACCCCTCCACTTT. Its protein is CASSLETANSPLHF.

The genes are TRBV28 and TRBJ2-7, with 12 bases fitting TRBD2. This CDR3 region has 15 residues. V lost 4 bases to trimming and J lost 3 bases; unmatched junction nucleotides: 4. Germline loops: CDR1 MDHEN, CDR2 SYDVKM. DNA of the CDR3: TGTGCCAGCAGTTCTTGGACTAGCGGGAACTACGAGCAGTACTTC. Its protein is CASSSWTSGNYEQYF. Together with reference TRBV28 and TRBJ2-7, the CDR3 gives the full variable domain: DVKVTQSSRYLVKRTGEKVFLECVQDMDHENMFWYRQDPGLGLRLIYFSYDVKMKEKGDIPEGYSVSREKKERFSLILESASTNQTSMYLCASSSWTSGNYEQYFGPGTRLTVT.

The chain employs TRBV7-5 and TRBJ1-2; the table gives TRBD1 as D, unverified against the DNA. TRBV7-5 is a recognized pseudogene. The CDR3 consists of 18 residues. The CDR3 here is CARTPGVSGTGGNYGYTF. CDR3 in DNA: TGTGCCAGAACCCCGGGGGTTTCGGGGACAGGGGGTAACTATGGCTACACCTTC.

This chain uses TRBV7-3 with TRBJ2-3, with a tentative D call TRBD2 (5 bases). Per germline, CDR1 SGHTA and CDR2 FQGTGA. The germline V and J ends were trimmed by 1 base and 0 bases, with 8 bases remaining between them. The CDR3 covers 15 residues. CDR3 in DNA: TGTGCCAGCAGCTTAAGAGGCGGGAGCACAGATACGCAGTATTTT. Translating it yields CASSLRGGSTDTQYF. The whole variable domain, remainder taken from reference TRBV7-3 and TRBJ2-3, is GAGVSQTPSNKVTEKGKYVELRCDPISGHTALYWYRQSLGQGPEFLIYFQGTGAADDSGLPNDRFFAVRPEGSVSTLKIQRTERGDSAVYLCASSLRGGSTDTQYFGPGTRLTVL.

V gene TRBV4-2 combines with J gene TRBJ1-6; 9 bases are shared with TRBD1. Germline assignment: CDR1 LGHNA and CDR2 YNFKEQ. The CDR3 loop spans 14 amino acids. Trimming removed 1 base from V and 10 bases from J; junction bases left unmatched: 2. CDR3 region: CASSQADRGSPLHF. CDR3 DNA sequence: TGTGCCAGCAGCCAAGCGGACAGGGGATCACCCCTCCACTTT.

The genes are TRBV5-1 and TRBJ2-3, with 8 bases fitting TRBD2. The junction had 9 bases not matched to a gene; V was cut back by 5 bases and J by 4 bases. This CDR3 has 15 residues. Germline V gives CDR1 SGHRS, CDR2 YFSETQ. Written as DNA, the CDR3 is TGCGCCAGCAGTCCCAACGGGGGGGCGGCAGATACGCAGTATTTT. It codes for CASSPNGGAADTQYF. Variable domain in full (rest from reference TRBV5-1 and TRBJ2-3): KAGVTQTPRYLIKTRGQQVTLSCSPISGHRSVSWYQQTPGQGLQFLFEYFSETQRNKGNFPGRFSGRQFSNSRSEMNVSTLELGDSALYLCASSPNGGAADTQYFGPGTRLTVL.

The chain joins TRBV28 to TRBJ1-2, with D possibly being TRBD1 (6 bases). CDR3 length: 12 amino acids. V lost 10 bases to trimming and J lost 4 bases, with 13 bases between them. CDR1 is MDHEN, CDR2 SYDVKM, per germline. The CDR3 here is CAIAGTRYGYTF. DNA of the CDR3: TGTGCCATCGCCGGGACACGCTATGGCTACACCTTC.